The present T cell receptor beta chain was sequenced within a study of T cell responses to AZD1222 COVID-19 vaccine. Study outcomes and limitations: Spike was spanned by vaccine-associated CD4 TCRs, which were dominant at 160-218 and 743-854. Once two AZD1222 doses were given, Spike-specific TCR breadth and depth went up. Nearly half of spike-specific TCRs reportedly go after variant regions that carry no mutations.

With 10 bases removed from V and 4 bases from J, the gap between germline ends came to 11 bases. The CDR3 consists of 12 residues. Germline CDR1 MDHEN, CDR2 SYDVKM. The protocol was immunoSEQ multiplex PCR, while the TCRdb copy is restricted to in-frame clones and leaves out a portion. The sample has about 83,000 clones, about 91% seen once. Comments on this clone: Antigen specificity is unknown.

The chain is built from TRBV28 and TRBJ1-5; tentatively, D is TRBD1 (5 bases). The source of this sequence is an adult who received the AZD1222 COVID-19 vaccine. The input for sequencing was peripheral blood, taken 28 days after the second AZD1222 dose. CDR3 amino acids: CATRGPNQPQHF. CDR3 DNA: TGTGCCACTCGGGGCCCGAATCAGCCCCAGCATTTT.